The clone carrying this TCR beta chain was picked up one time. Its antigen is not identified. Trimming at V came to 0 bases and at J to 7 bases, leaving 9 bases not matched to a gene. The CDR3 length is 16 residues. Germline V gene data show CDR1 as LNHNV and CDR2 as YYDKDF (reference sequence). Transcripts of RNA were the source for amplifying TCR beta CDR3 regions. First-round RT-PCR used HTBI primers; second-round multiplex PCR followed. TCRdb re-called the multiplex PCR reads with MiXCR, one entry per CDR3 protein. Here the sample spans hundreds of thousands of distinct CDR3 sequences, 35% to 45% being singletons. The study excluded patients with other autoimmune diseases, uncontrolled infections, pregnancy or lactation. The sample belongs to a study of Graves' ophthalmopathy and Graves' hyperthyroidism. Points from the study as a whole: Among expanded thyroid clonotypes above 0.001 frequency, most also occurred in blood.

The clonotype originates from an adult man with Graves' ophthalmopathy. This sequence joins TRBV15 and TRBJ1-2; 9 nucleotides line up with TRBD1. Sequenced input: peripheral blood. The CDR3 protein is CATSRDSGDRAGGYTF. The DNA of the CDR3 is TGTGCCACCAGCAGAGATAGCGGGGACAGGGCTGGTGGCTACACCTTC. Looking up the rest from reference TRBV15 and TRBJ1-2 gives the full variable domain: DAMVIQNPRYQVTQFGKPVTLSCSQTLNHNVMYWYQQKSSQAPKLLFHYYDKDFNNEADTPDNFQSRRPNTSFCFLDIRSPGLGDTAMYLCATSRDSGDRAGGYTFGSGTRLTVV.